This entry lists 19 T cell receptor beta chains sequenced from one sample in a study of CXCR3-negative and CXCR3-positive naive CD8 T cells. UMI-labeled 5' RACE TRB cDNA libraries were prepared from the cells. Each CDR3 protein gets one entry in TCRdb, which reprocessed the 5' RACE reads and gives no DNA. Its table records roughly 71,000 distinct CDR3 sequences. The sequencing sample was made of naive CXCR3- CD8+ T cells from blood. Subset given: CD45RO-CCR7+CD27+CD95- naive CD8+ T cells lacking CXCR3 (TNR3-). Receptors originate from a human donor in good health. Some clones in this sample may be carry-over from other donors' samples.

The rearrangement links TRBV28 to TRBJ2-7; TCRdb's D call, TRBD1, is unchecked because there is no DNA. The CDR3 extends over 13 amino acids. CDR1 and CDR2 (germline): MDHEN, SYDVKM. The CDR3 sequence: CASSLLQGDEQYF.

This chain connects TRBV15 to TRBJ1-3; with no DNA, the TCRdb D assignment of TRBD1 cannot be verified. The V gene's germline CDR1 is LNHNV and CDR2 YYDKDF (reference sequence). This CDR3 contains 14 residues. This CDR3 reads CATTDTDRENTIYF.

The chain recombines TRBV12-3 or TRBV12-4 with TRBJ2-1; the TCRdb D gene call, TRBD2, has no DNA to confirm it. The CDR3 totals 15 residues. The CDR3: CASRRTSGKGNEQFF.

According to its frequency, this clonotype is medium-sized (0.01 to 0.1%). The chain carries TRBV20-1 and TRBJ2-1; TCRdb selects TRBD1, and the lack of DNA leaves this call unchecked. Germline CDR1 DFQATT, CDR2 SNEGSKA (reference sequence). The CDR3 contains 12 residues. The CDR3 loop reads CSARLGDVEQFF.

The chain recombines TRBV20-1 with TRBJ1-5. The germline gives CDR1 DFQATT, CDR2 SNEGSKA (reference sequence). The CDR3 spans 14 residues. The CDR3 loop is CSASSEYSNQPQHF.

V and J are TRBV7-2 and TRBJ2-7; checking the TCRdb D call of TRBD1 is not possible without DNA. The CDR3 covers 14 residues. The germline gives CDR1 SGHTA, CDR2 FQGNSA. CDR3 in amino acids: CASSWGQSPYEQYF. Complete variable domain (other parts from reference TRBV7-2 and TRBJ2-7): GAGVSQSPSNKVTEKGKDVELRCDPISGHTALYWYRQSLGQGLEFLIYFQGNSAPDKSGLPSDRFSAERTGGSVSTLTIQRTQQEDSAVYLCASSWGQSPYEQYFGPGTRLTVT.

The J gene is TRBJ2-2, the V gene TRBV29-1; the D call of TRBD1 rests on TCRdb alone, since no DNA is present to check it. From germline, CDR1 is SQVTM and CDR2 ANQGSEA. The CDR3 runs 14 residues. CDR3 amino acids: CSVLGTENTGELFF.

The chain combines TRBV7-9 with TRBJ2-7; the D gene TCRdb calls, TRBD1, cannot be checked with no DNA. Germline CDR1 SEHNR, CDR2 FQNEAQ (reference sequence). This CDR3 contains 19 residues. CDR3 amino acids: CASSPLLPRESSRAYEQYF.

This CDR3 is CSARDTSGSMTYEQYF. The genes are TRBV20-1 and TRBJ2-7; the D call from TCRdb, TRBD2, cannot be confirmed without DNA. Germline CDR1 DFQATT, CDR2 SNEGSKA (reference sequence). This CDR3 has 16 residues.

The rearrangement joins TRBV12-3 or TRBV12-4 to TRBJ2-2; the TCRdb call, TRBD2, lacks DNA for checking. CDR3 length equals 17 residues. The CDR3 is CASSFRFRAEDGGELFF.

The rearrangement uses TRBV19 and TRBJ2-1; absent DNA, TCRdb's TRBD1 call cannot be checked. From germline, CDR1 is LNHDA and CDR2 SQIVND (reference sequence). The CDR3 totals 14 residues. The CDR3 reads CASSARTGYNEQFF.

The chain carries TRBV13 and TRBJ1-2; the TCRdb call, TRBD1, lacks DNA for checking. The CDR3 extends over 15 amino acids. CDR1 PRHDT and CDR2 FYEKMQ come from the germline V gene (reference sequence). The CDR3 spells CASSSAPGQGVRYTF.

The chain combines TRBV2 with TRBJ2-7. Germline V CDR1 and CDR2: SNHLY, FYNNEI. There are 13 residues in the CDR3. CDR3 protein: CASSEGEKYEQYF.

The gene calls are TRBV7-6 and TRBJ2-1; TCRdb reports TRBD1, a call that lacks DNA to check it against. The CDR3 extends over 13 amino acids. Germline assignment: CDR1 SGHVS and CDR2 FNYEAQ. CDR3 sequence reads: CASTPGSYNEQFF.

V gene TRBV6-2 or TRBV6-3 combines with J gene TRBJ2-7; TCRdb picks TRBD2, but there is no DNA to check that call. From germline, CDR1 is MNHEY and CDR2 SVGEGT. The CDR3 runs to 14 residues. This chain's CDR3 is CASTWTSGYYEQYF.

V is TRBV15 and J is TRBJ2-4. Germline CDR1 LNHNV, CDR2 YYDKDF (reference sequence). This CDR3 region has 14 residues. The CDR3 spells CATSRSQMQNIQYF.

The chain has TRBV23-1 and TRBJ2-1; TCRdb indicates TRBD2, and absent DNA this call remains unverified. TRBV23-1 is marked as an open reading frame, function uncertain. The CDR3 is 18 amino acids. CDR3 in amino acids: CASSHYVVGGPLEVEQFF.

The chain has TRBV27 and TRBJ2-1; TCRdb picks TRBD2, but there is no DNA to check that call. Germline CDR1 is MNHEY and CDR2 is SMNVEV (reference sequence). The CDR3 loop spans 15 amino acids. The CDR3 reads CASSLLAGPYNEQFF.

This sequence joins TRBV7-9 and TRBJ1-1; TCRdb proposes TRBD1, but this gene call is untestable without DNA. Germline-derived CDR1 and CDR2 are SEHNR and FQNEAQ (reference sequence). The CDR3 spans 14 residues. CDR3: CASSNGHTDTEAFF.